This TCR beta chain was recorded in a study of blood T cell repertoires in COVID-19. Study background: Collection of acute and convalescent COVID-19 samples took place in the United States, Italy and Spain. T cells, B-cell-depleted T cells, or PBMCs provided the cDNA or gDNA that served as material.

Authors' methods: Scientists estimated how many nucleated cells there were by amplifying reference gene primers. Generated by immunoSEQ multiplex PCR, the TCRdb table keeps only in-frame clones and is missing some. D and trimming were read from the DNA, whereas the V and J calls and clone size are those reported in that table. The sample shows 97,000 or so clones, less than 95% of them seen only once. The germline V gene encodes CDR1 MGHDK and CDR2 SYGVNS. V was pared by 8 bases and J by 0 bases, with 8 bases between. This CDR3 spans 13 amino acids. The rearrangement joins TRBV25-1 to TRBJ1-5, with D uncertain. The sequence was collected from a man between 60 and 70 years old with acute or convalescent COVID-19. Specimen: peripheral blood. CDR3 DNA sequence: TGTGCCAGCGCGGTTAATAGCAATCAGCCCCAGCATTTT. Its translation is CASAVNSNQPQHF.